This is a list of T cell receptor beta chains from one sample in a study of regulatory T cells in long-lasting Graves disease. TCRdb itself ran the multiplex PCR reads through MiXCR, one entry per CDR3 protein. The table lists roughly 350,000 distinct CDR3 sequences, approximately 15% of them singletons. This same sample was also taken into another study, of T cells in Graves' hyperthyroidism and ophthalmopathy.

The starting material was peripheral blood mononuclear cells (PBMCs), obtained at new diagnosis, from a patient treated with antithyroid drugs. The receptor set was obtained from a man aged 35 to 55 with Graves disease. The conserved cysteine and the conserved F or W are not part of the CDR3 here.

j_call	v_call	cdr3_aa
TRBJ2-7	TRBV12-3/TRBV12-4	ASRGLAASYEQY
TRBJ1-2	TRBV9	ASSVGEYGYT
TRBJ2-5	TRBV7-2	ASSLAWGVGETQY
-	TRBV9	ASSERPGLSYEQY
TRBJ2-2	TRBV6-5	ASSSPGQHTGELF
TRBJ2-7	TRBV5-6	ASSLIQGTGEQY
TRBJ2-7	TRBV7-2	ASSSTILYEQY
TRBJ2-3	TRBV24-1	ATSDFGVSDTQY
TRBJ1-2	TRBV27	ASSLNGGSANYGYT
TRBJ2-7	TRBV30	AWSGGHREQY
TRBJ1-1	TRBV5-1	ASSLKGDTEAF